Listed below are T cell receptor beta chains from one sample, sequenced in a study of long-term antiretroviral therapy in people with HIV. Sequencing was performed with immunoSEQ multiplex PCR; in TCRdb, only in-frame clones are kept and a portion is missing. The sample consists of 10,000 to 15,000 clones, about 77% of them appearing once. The specimen comprised unsorted PBMCs, sampled 1.3 years after starting antiretroviral therapy. Receptors originate from a woman younger than 30 with HIV. Each CDR3 is given with its conserved first and last residue. D genes are given only for firm matches. The size entry is marked missing in some rows and otherwise reads once, few, many or a size class.

clone_size	v_call	d_call	j_call	cdr3_nt	cdr3_aa
-	TRBV6-6	-	TRBJ2-5	TGTGCCAGCAGTTATGAGAAGACCCAGTACTTC	CASSYEKTQYF
few	TRBV5-8	TRBD1	TRBJ2-7	TGTGCCAGCGCGGGACAGGGCTTTCACGAGCAGTACTTC	CASAGQGFHEQYF
-	TRBV6-1	TRBD1	TRBJ1-1	TGTGCCAGCAGTATCACAGGGGGCGCGGCTGAAGCTTTCTTT	CASSITGGAAEAFF
-	TRBV27	-	TRBJ2-5	TGTGCCAGCAGTCCCAACTGGGGGCAGCTGCAAGAGACCCAGTACTTC	CASSPNWGQLQETQYF
-	TRBV11-1	TRBD2	TRBJ2-7	TGTGCCAGCAGCCTCCAGCAGGGAGGGTTCTACGAGCAGTACTTC	CASSLQQGGFYEQYF
-	TRBV27	-	TRBJ1-6	TGTGCCAGCAATGGCTATAATTCACCCCTCCACTTT	CASNGYNSPLHF
-	TRBV7-6	-	TRBJ2-5	TGTGCCAGCAGTTTAGAATCCTCGACAGGGACTTACCAAGAGACCCAGTACTTC	CASSLESSTGTYQETQYF
-	TRBV6-1	-	TRBJ1-5	TGTGCCAGCAGGGGAGGGGGGGGCGGGAAGCCCCAGCATTTT	CASRGGGGGKPQHF
-	TRBV4-2	-	TRBJ2-5	TGTGCCAGCAGCCAAGATACAGGGCGGGGAGAGACCCAGTACTTC	CASSQDTGRGETQYF
-	TRBV25-1	-	TRBJ1-5	TGTGCCAGCAGTGAACAGGGAACCCATCAGCCCCAGCATTTT	CASSEQGTHQPQHF
-	TRBV9	TRBD2	TRBJ2-7	TGTGCCAGCAGCGTATTTGCGAGCGGGAGGACCAACTACGAGCAGTACTTC	CASSVFASGRTNYEQYF
-	TRBV28	-	TRBJ1-5	TGTGCCAGCAGCGCCCAGGGGAGACAGCCCCAGCATTTT	CASSAQGRQPQHF
-	TRBV19	-	TRBJ1-3	TGTGCCAGTAGGTCTGGAAACACCATATATTTT	CASRSGNTIYF
-	TRBV7-2	TRBD1	TRBJ2-2	TGTGCCAGCAGCCCAGCCCGAGGGGGCGCGACCGGGGAGCTGTTTTTT	CASSPARGGATGELFF
-	TRBV28	-	TRBJ1-5	TGTGCCAGCAGTTTAGGCACGAGCAATCAGCCCCAGCATTTT	CASSLGTSNQPQHF
few	TRBV2	TRBD1	TRBJ1-2	TGTGCCAGCAACCCGGACAGGGGGGATGGCTACACCTTC	CASNPDRGDGYTF
-	TRBV29-1	TRBD1	TRBJ1-2	TGCAGCGTTTCTCCCCCGGGACAGGAGGACTATGGCTACACCTTC	CSVSPPGQEDYGYTF
few	TRBV7-9	TRBD2	TRBJ2-3	TGTGCCAGCAGCAGTAGCGGGAGTTTGGATACGCAGTATTTT	CASSSSGSLDTQYF
-	TRBV28	TRBD2	TRBJ2-1	TGTGCCAGCAGTCCAAGCGGGAGGATCTACAATGAGCAGTTCTTC	CASSPSGRIYNEQFF
-	TRBV15	-	TRBJ2-7	TGTGCCACCAGCAGAGGGGCGGGGCAGCGATTATACGAGCAGTACTTC	CATSRGAGQRLYEQYF
few	TRBV7-9	-	TRBJ1-2	TGTGCCAGCAGCTTAGCAGGGTTTTCTAACTATGGCTACACCTTC	CASSLAGFSNYGYTF
-	TRBV7-3	TRBD1	TRBJ2-7	TGTGCCAGCAGCTTAGCAGGGGGTTCCGACGAGCAGTACTTC	CASSLAGGSDEQYF
-	TRBV7-2	-	TRBJ1-1	TGTGCCAGCCACAACGGGTACGCTGGGTACACTGAAGCTTTCTTT	CASHNGYAGYTEAFF
-	TRBV6-5	TRBD1	TRBJ1-3	TGTGCCAGCAGCCGACAGACAGGGGGAGGAAACACCATATATTTT	CASSRQTGGGNTIYF
-	TRBV4-3	-	TRBJ1-1	TGCGCCAGCAGCCAAGATTTCGATGCAGGGTATCGCACTGAAGCTTTCTTT	CASSQDFDAGYRTEAFF
-	TRBV27	-	TRBJ1-2	TGTGCCAGCAGCCTGGGACCGACGTCAGGCTACACCTTC	CASSLGPTSGYTF
few	TRBV20-1	-	TRBJ2-5	TGCAGTGCTAGGAGAGAGACCCAGTACTTC	CSARRETQYF
medium-sized	TRBV19	-	TRBJ1-5	TGTGCCAGTAGTCAAGACGGGGAAGGGCATCAGCCCCAGCATTTT	CASSQDGEGHQPQHF
-	TRBV6-7	TRBD1	TRBJ1-5	TGTGCCAGCAGTTACTTTCGGACAGGGGTAAATCAGCCCCAGCATTTT	CASSYFRTGVNQPQHF
-	TRBV28	TRBD2	TRBJ2-7	TGTGCCAGCAGTGCCGCCGCGGGGGGTAGGGAGCAGTACTTC	CASSAAAGGREQYF
-	TRBV6-1	TRBD1	TRBJ2-1	TGTGCCAGCAGATTCGGACAGGGGTGGGATGAGCAGTTCTTC	CASRFGQGWDEQFF
-	TRBV27	TRBD2	TRBJ2-7	TGTGCCAGCAGTAAACTAGCGGGTAAGAATTACGAGCAGTACTTC	CASSKLAGKNYEQYF
-	TRBV28	-	TRBJ1-2	TGTGCCAGCAGCTCTGAAGGACAAGCAGGGCCCTATGGCTACACCTTC	CASSSEGQAGPYGYTF
-	TRBV5-6	-	TRBJ2-7	TGTGCCAGCAGCTTGTGGAAAGGGTGGGGGCGAGACTACGAGCAGTACTTC	CASSLWKGWGRDYEQYF
few	TRBV14	-	TRBJ1-2	TGTGCCAGCAGCCAAGATATGCAGGCCGGTGAGGATGGCTACACCTTC	CASSQDMQAGEDGYTF
-	TRBV5-6	TRBD2	TRBJ2-1	TGTGCCAGCAGCTTTACGAGCGGGAGGGACACCTACAATGAGCAGTTCTTC	CASSFTSGRDTYNEQFF
-	TRBV7-8	-	TRBJ2-1	TGTGCCAGCAGGTCGGCGGATTACAATGAGCAGTTCTTC	CASRSADYNEQFF
once	TRBV18	-	TRBJ2-3	TGTGCCAGCTCCCTAGATAGGACAGATACGCAGTATTTT	CASSLDRTDTQYF
few	TRBV9	-	TRBJ2-2	TGTGCCAGCAAGGGCTCAGCGAACACCGGGGAGCTGTTTTTT	CASKGSANTGELFF
-	TRBV28	TRBD2	TRBJ2-2	TGTGCCAGCCGGGCGACTAGCGGGAGTACCGGGGAGCTGTTTTTT	CASRATSGSTGELFF
-	TRBV9	-	TRBJ2-3	TGTGCCAGCAGCGTAGGAGTAAGCACAGATACGCAGTATTTT	CASSVGVSTDTQYF
-	TRBV18	-	TRBJ1-1	TGTGCCAGCTCACCGAGACAGATCAACACTGAAGCTTTCTTT	CASSPRQINTEAFF
-	TRBV6-1	-	TRBJ1-2	TGTGCCAGCAGTGAAGCTGGCTACACCTTC	CASSEAGYTF
-	TRBV28	TRBD2	TRBJ2-1	TGTGCCAGCAGGGGGACTAGCGGGTGGTCCAATGAGCAGTTCTTC	CASRGTSGWSNEQFF
-	TRBV20-1	-	TRBJ1-1	TGCAGTGCTACGGATGGTGAAGCTTTCTTT	CSATDGEAFF